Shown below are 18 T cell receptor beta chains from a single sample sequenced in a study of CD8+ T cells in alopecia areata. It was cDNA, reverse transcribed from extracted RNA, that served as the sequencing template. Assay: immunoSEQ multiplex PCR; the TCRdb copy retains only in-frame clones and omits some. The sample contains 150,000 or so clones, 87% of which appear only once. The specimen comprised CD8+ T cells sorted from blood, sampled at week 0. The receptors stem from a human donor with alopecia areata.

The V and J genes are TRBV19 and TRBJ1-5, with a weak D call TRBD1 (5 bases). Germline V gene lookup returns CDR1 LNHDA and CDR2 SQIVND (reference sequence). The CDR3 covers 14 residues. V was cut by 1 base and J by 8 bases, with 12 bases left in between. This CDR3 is CASSIGGVLEPQHF. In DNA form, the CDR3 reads TGTGCCAGTAGTATAGGGGGGGTTCTTGAGCCCCAGCATTTT.

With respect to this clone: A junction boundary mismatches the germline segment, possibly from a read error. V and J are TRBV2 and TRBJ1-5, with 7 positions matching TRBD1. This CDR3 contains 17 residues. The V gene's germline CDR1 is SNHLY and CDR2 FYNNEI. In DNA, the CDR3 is TGTGCCAGCAGCGAAGACAGGGCGAGTACGGTTAATCAGCCCCAGCATTTT. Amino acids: CASSEDRASTVNQPQHF.

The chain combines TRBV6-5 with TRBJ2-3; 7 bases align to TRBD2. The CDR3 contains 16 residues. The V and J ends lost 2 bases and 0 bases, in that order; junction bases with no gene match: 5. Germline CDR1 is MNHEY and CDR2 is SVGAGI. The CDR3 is CASSYELAVSTDTQYF. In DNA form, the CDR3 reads TGTGCCAGCAGTTACGAGCTAGCGGTTAGCACAGATACGCAGTATTTT.

The chain's CDR3 is CASSPTTSYSYEQYF. In nucleotides, the CDR3 is TGTGCCAGCAGCCCCACTACAAGCTACTCCTACGAGCAGTACTTC. The rearrangement links TRBV5-6 to TRBJ2-7; no definite D call. The CDR3 runs 15 residues. The V gene's germline CDR1 is SGHDT and CDR2 YYEEEE. Trimming took off 4 bases at V and 0 bases at J, with 14 bases between the two ends. Full variable domain (rest looked up from reference TRBV5-6 and TRBJ2-7): DAGVTQSPTHLIKTRGQQVTLRCSPKSGHDTVSWYQQALGQGPQFIFQYYEEEERQRGNFPDRFSGHQFPNYSSELNVNALLLGDSALYLCASSPTTSYSYEQYFGPGTRLTVT.

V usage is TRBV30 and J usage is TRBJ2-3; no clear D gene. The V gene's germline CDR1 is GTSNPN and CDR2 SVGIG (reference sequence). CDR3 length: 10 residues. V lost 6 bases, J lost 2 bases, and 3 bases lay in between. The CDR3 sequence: CACTTDTQYF. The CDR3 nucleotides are TGTGCCTGTACCACAGATACGCAGTATTTT.

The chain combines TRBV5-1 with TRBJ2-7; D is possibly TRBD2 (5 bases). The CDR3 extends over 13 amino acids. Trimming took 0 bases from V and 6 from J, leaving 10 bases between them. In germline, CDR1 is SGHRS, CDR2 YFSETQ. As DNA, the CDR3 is TGCGCCAGCAGCTTGGACGGCGCGGGCGAGCAGTACTTC. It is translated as CASSLDGAGEQYF.

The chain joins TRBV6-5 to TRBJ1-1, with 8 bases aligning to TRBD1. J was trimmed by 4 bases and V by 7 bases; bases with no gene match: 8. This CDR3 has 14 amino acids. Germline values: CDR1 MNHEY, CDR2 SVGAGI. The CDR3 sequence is CASTLQGVSTEAFF. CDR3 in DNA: TGTGCCAGCACCCTACAGGGGGTAAGCACTGAAGCTTTCTTT.

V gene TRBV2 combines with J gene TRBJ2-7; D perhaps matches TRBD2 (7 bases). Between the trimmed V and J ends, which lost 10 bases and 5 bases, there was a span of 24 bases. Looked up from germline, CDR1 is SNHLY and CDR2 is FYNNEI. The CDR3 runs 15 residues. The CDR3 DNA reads TGTGCCACTAGGGGGGTTACTAGCGTATTCGACGAGCAGTACTTC. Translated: CATRGVTSVFDEQYF. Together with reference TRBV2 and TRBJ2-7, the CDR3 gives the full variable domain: EPEVTQTPSHQVTQMGQEVILRCVPISNHLYFYWYRQILGQKVEFLVSFYNNEISEKSEIFDDQFSVERPDGSNFTLKIRSTKLEDSAMYFCATRGVTSVFDEQYFGPGTRLTVT.

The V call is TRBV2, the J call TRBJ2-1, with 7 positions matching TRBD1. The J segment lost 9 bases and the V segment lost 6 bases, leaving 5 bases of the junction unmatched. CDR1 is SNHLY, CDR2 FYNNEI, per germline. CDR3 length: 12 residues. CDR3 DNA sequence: TGTGCCAGCAGGACACAGGGGACTGAGCAGTTCTTC. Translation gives CASRTQGTEQFF.

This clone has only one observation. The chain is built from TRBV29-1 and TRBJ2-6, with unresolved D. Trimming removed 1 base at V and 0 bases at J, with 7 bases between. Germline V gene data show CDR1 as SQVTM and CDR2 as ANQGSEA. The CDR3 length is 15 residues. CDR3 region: CSVEARSSGANVLTF. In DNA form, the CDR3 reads TGCAGCGTTGAAGCAAGGAGCTCTGGGGCCAACGTCCTGACTTTC. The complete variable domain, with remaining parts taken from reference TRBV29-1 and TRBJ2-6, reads SAVISQKPSRDICQRGTSLTIQCQVDSQVTMMFWYRQQPGQSLTLIATANQGSEATYESGFVIDKFPISRPNLTFSTLTVSNMSPEDSSIYLCSVEARSSGANVLTFGAGSRLTVL.

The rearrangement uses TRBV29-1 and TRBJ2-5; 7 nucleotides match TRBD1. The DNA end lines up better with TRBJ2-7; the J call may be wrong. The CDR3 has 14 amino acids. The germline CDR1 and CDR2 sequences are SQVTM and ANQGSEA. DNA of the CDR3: TGCAGCGTTGGCCGGGACAGCCCTTCCTACGAGCAGTACTTC. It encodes CSVGRDSPSYEQYF.

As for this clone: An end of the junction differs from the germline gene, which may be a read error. DNA for the CDR3: TGTGCCAGCAGTTTTAATGCAGTGAACGCTGAAGCTTTCTTT. Its translation: CASSFNAVNAEAFF. This rearrangement joins TRBV27 to TRBJ1-1; D not resolved. The CDR3 totals 14 residues. Germline loops: CDR1 MNHEY, CDR2 SMNVEV (reference sequence).

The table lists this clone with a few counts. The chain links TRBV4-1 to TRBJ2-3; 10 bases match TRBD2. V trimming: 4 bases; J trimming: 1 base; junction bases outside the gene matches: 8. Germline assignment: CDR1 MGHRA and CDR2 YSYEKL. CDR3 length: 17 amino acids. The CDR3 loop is CASSPKVGTSGTDTQYF. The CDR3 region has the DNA TGCGCCAGCAGCCCGAAAGTCGGGACTAGCGGCACAGATACGCAGTATTTT.

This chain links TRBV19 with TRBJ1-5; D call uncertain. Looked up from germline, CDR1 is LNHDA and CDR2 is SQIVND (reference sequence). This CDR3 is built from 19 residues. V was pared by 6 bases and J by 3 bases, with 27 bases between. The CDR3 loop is CASRRGDAIRNADNQPQHF. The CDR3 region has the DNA TGTGCCAGTAGAAGAGGAGACGCAATCAGAAACGCAGACAATCAGCCCCAGCATTTT.

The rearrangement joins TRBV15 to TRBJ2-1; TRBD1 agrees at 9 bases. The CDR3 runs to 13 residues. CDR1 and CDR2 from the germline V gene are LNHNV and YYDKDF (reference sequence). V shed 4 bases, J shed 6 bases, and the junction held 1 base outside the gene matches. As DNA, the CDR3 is TGTGCCACCAGCAAGACAGGGGGCAATGAGCAGTTCTTC. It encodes CATSKTGGNEQFF.

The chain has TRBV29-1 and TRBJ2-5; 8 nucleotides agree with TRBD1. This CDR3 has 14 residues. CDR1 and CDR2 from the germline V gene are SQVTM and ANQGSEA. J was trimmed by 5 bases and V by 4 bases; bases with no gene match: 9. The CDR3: CSVVPQGARETQYF. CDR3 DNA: TGCAGCGTTGTACCGCAGGGGGCGAGGGAGACCCAGTACTTC.

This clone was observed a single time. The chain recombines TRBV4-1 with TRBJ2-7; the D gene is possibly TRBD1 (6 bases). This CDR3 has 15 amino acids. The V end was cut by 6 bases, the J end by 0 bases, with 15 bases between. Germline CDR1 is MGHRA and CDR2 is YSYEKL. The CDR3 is CASRTEQGSSYEQYF. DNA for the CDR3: TGCGCCAGCAGGACCGAACAGGGAAGCTCCTACGAGCAGTACTTC.

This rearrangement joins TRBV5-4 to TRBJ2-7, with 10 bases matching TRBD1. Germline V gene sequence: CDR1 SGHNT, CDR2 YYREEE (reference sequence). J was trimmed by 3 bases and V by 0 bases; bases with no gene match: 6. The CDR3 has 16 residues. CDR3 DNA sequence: TGTGCCAGCAGCTTGGCCGACAGGGGGCTTATCTACGAGCAGTACTTC. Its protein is CASSLADRGLIYEQYF.